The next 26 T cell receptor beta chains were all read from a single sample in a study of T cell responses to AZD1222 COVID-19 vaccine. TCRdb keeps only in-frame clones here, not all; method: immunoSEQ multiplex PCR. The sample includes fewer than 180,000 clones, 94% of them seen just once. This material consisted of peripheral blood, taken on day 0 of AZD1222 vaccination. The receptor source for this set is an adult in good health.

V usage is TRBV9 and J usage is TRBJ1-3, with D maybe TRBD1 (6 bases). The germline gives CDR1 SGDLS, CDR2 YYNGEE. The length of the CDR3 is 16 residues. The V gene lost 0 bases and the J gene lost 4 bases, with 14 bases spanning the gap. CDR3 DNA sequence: TGTGCCAGCAGCGTAGTAGGAACAGGGCTGGGAAACACCATATATTTT. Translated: CASSVVGTGLGNTIYF.

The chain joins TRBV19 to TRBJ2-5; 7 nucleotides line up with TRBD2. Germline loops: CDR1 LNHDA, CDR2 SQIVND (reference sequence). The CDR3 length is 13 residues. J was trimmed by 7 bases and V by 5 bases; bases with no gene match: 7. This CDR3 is CASSSTSFGTQYF. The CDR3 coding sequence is TGTGCCAGTAGTTCGACTAGCTTCGGGACCCAGTACTTC.

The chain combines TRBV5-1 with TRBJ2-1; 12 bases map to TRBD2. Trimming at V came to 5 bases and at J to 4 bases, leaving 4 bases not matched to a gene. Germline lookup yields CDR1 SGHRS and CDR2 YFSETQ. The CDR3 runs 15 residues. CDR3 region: CASSWTSGAYNEQFF. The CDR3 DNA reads TGCGCCAGCAGTTGGACTAGCGGGGCATACAATGAGCAGTTCTTC.

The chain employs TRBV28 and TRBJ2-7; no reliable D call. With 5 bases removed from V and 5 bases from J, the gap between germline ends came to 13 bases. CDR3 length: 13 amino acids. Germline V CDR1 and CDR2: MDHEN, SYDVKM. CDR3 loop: CASSALYSDEQYV. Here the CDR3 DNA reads TGTGCCAGCAGTGCCCTATATTCGGACGAGCAGTACGTC.

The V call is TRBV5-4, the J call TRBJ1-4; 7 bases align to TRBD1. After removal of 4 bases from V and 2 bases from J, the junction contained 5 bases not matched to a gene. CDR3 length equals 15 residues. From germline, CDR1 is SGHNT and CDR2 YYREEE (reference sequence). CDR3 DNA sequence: TGTGCCAGCAGCGAGGGACAGAGCACTAATGAAAAACTGTTTTTT. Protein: CASSEGQSTNEKLFF. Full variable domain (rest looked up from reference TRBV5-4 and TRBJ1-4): ETGVTQSPTHLIKTRGQQVTLRCSSQSGHNTVSWYQQALGQGPQFIFQYYREEENGRGNFPPRFSGLQFPNYSSELNVNALELDDSALYLCASSEGQSTNEKLFFGSGTQLSVL.

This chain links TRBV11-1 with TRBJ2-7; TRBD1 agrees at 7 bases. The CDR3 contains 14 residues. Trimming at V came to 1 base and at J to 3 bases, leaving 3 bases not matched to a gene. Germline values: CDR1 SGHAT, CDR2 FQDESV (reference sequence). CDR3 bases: TGTGCCAGCAGCTTAGGGGACAGCCACTACGAGCAGTACGTC. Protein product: CASSLGDSHYEQYV.

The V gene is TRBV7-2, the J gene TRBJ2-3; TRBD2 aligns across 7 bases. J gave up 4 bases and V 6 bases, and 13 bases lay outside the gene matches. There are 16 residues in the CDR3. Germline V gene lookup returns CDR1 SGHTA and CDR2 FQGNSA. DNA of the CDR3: TGTGCCAGCAGACCACACGGGGGAGGGTTTTCAGATACGCAGTATTTT. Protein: CASRPHGGGFSDTQYF.

CDR3 nucleotide sequence: TGCGCCAGCAGCACCGGGACTAGCGCCTACAATGAGCAGTTCTTC. Translated: CASSTGTSAYNEQFF. The V gene is TRBV5-1, the J gene TRBJ2-1, with 10 bases identical to TRBD2. Germline lookup yields CDR1 SGHRS and CDR2 YFSETQ. Trimming at V came to 4 bases and at J to 2 bases, leaving 3 bases not matched to a gene. The CDR3 spans 15 residues.

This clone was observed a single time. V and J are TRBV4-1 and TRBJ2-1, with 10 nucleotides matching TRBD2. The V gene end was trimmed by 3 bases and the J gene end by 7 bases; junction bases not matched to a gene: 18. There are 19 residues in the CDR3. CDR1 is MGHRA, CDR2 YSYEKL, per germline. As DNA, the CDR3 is TGCGCCAGCAGCCAGTCCCTGAGTCTTGTAGCGGGGGGACCTAATGAGCAGTTCTTC. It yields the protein CASSQSLSLVAGGPNEQFF.

The CDR3 spells CATSKVSVLVDGGEYV. The CDR3 nucleotides read TGTGCCACCAGCAAGGTTAGCGTCCTGGTTGATGGTGGGGAGTACGTC. The chain is built from TRBV15 and TRBJ2-7; perhaps TRBD2 as D (5 bases). Germline V lookup: CDR1 LNHNV, CDR2 YYDKDF (reference sequence). The ends were cut back, 4 bases at V and 11 bases at J, with 27 bases in the middle. The CDR3 loop spans 16 amino acids.

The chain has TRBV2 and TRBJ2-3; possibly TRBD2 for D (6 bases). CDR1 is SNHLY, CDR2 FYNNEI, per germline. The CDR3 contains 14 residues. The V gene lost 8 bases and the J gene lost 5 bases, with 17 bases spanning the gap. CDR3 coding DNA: TGTGCCAGCCTAGAACCGGGGGTGGTAGATACGCAGTATTTT. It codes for CASLEPGVVDTQYF.

The CDR3 DNA sequence: TGTGCCACCGCCCGGACCAGGACGAGCTCCTACGAGCAGTACGTC. It codes for CATARTRTSSYEQYV. The rearrangement joins TRBV10-3 to TRBJ2-7; D is ambiguous. Germline V gene data show CDR1 as ENHRY and CDR2 as SYGVKD. The CDR3 is made up of 15 amino acids. V lost 10 bases and J lost 0, with 19 bases in between.

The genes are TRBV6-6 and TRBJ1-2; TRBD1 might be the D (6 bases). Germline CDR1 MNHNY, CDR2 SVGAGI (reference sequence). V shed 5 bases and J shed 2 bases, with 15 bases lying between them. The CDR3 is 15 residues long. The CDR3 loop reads CASSHPKGGNYGYTF. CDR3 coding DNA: TGTGCCAGCAGTCATCCAAAGGGGGGGAACTATGGCTACACCTTC.

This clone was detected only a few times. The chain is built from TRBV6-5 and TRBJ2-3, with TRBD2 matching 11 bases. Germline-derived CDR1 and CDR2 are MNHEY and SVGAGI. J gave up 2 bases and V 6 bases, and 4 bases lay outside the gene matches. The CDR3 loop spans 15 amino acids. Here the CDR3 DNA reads TGTGCCAGCAGGTCTAGCGGGAGGTCCACAGATACGCAGTATTTT. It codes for CASRSSGRSTDTQYF.

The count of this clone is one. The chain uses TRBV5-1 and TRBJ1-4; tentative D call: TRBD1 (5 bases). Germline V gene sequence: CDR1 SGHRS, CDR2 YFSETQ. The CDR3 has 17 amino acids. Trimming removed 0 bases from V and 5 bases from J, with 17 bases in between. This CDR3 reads CASSLGLGTGPNEKLFF. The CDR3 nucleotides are TGCGCCAGCAGCTTGGGGCTAGGCACGGGACCAAATGAAAAACTGTTTTTT.

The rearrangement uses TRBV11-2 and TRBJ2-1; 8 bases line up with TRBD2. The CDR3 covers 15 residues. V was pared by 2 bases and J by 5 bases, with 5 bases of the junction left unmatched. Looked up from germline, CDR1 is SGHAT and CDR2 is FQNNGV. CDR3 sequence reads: CASSLMRLANNEQFF. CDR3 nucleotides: TGTGCCAGCAGCTTAATGAGACTAGCGAACAATGAGCAGTTCTTC.

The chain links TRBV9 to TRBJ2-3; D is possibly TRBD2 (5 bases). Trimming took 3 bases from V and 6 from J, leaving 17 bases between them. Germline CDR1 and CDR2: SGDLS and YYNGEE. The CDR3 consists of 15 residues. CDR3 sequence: CASSASSTSADTQYF. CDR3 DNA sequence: TGTGCCAGCAGCGCATCCTCAACTAGTGCTGATACGCAGTATTTT.

The CDR3 spells CARAGGMNTEAFF. The CDR3 DNA reads TGTGCCCGGGCCGGGGGGATGAACACTGAAGCTTTCTTT. The chain is built from TRBV30 and TRBJ1-1, with D possibly being TRBD1 (5 bases). V dropped 8 bases and J dropped 0 bases, with 13 bases sitting between them. Germline loops: CDR1 GTSNPN, CDR2 SVGIG (reference sequence). There are 13 residues in the CDR3.

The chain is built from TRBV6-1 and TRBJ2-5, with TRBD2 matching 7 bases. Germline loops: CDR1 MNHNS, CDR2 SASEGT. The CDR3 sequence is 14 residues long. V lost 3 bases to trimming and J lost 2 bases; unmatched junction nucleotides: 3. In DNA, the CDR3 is TGTGCCAGCAGTGAGCCGGGACTACAAGAGACCCAGTACTTC. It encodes CASSEPGLQETQYF.

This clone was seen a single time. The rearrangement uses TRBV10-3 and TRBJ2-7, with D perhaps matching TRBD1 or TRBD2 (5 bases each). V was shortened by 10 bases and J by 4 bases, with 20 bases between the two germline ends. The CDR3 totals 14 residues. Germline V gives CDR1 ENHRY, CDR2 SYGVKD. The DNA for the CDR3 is TGTGCCAGAAAAAGAGGGGCAGGTATTTACGAGCAGTACGTC. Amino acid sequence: CARKRGAGIYEQYV.

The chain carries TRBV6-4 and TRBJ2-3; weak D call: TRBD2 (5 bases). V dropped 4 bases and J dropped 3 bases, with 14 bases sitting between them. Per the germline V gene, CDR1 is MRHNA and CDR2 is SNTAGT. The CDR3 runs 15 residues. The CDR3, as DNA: TGTGCCAGCAGTGCCGTCGGAGGCGGGACAGATACGCAGTATTTT. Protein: CASSAVGGGTDTQYF.

Here the CDR3 DNA reads TGTGCCAGCAGTCGGAGGGGGGGGCGACAGCCCCAGCATTTT. It is translated as CASSRRGGRQPQHF. The chain couples TRBV6-6 to TRBJ1-5; tentative D call: TRBD1 (6 bases). Trimming took 5 bases from V and 7 from J, leaving 15 bases between them. The CDR3 totals 14 residues. Germline V CDR1 and CDR2: MNHNY, SVGAGI (reference sequence).

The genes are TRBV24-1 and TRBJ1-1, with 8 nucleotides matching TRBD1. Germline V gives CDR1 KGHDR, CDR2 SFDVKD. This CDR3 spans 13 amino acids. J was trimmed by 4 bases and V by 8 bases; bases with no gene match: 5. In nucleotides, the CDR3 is TGTGCCACCATGACAGGGGCGGGCACTGAAGCTTTCTTT. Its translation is CATMTGAGTEAFF.

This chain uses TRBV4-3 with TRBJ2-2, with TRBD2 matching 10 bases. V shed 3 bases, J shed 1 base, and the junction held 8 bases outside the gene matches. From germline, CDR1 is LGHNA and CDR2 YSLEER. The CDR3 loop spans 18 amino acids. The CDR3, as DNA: TGCGCCAGCAGCCATGAACCGGGACTAGCGAAGAACACCGGGGAGCTGTTTTTT. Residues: CASSHEPGLAKNTGELFF.

CDR3 sequence: CASSYLGLAISYNEQFF. As DNA, the CDR3 is TGTGCCAGCAGCTACCTCGGGCTAGCGATCTCCTACAATGAGCAGTTCTTC. The chain couples TRBV2 to TRBJ2-1; weak D call: TRBD2 (6 bases). CDR1 is SNHLY and CDR2 is FYNNEI in the germline V gene. Trimming removed 6 bases at V and 0 bases at J, with 18 bases between. The CDR3 totals 17 residues.

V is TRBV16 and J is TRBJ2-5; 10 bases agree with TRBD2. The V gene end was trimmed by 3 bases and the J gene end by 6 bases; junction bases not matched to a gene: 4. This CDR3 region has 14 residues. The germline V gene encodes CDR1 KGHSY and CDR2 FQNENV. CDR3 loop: CASSHSSGRKTQYF. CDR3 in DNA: TGTGCCAGCAGCCATTCTAGCGGGAGAAAGACCCAGTACTTC.